This T cell receptor beta chain comes out of a study of blood T cell repertoires in COVID-19. The wider study: Sites across the United States, Italy and Spain contributed samples from acute and convalescent COVID-19. Nucleic acid was either cDNA or gDNA, and it came from T cells, B-cell-depleted T cells, or PBMCs.

Original handling: Nucleated cell counts were estimated from reference gene primer amplification. Measured with immunoSEQ multiplex PCR; TCRdb has only the in-frame clones, and not every one. V, J and clone size are those of that table, while D and trimming were read from the DNA. The repertoire holds 13,000 to 15,000 clones, with about 90% as singletons. Sequencing input: peripheral blood. This sequence originates from a human donor in a cohort sampled during active COVID-19.

CDR3 nucleotide sequence: TGTGCCAGCAGCCACCCGCCGGGACAGGGGGCTGGCTACACCTTC. This codes for CASSHPPGQGAGYTF. The V call is TRBV5-4, the J call TRBJ1-2; 12 bases are a match to TRBD1. The junction had 8 bases not matched to a gene; V was cut back by 4 bases and J by 7 bases. The germline V gene has CDR1 SGHNT and CDR2 YYREEE (reference sequence). CDR3 length equals 15 residues.